A selection of T cell receptor beta chains follows, all from one sample in a study of T cell responses to AZD1222 COVID-19 vaccine. Repertoires were generated with immunoSEQ multiplex PCR, while TCRdb's copy carries only in-frame clones and drops some. The sample holds roughly 80,000 clones, over 75% seen once. Sample: peripheral blood, taken on day 0 of MenACWY control vaccination. Receptor source: an adult in good health. CDR3s include the opening cysteine and the closing phenylalanine or tryptophan. The order of the fields is V gene, D gene, J gene, clone size, CDR3 protein. The D gene is left open where the match is weak. Where a row states a size, it is once, few, many or the class of an expanded clone; other rows omit it.

TRBV7-2	.	TRBJ2-3	.	CASSLGRDTQYF
TRBV7-2	.	TRBJ1-2	.	CASSSTNPTGYTF
TRBV3-1/TRBV3-2	TRBD2	TRBJ2-3	.	CASSQKLAGNTDTQYF
TRBV5-1	.	TRBJ2-1	.	CASSLASGNEQFF
TRBV14	.	TRBJ2-7	.	CASSRYYEQYF
TRBV6-5	TRBD1	TRBJ1-5	.	CASSRTGREDQPQHF
TRBV5-1	TRBD1	TRBJ2-7	.	CASSLAAGGFYEQYF
TRBV6-2/TRBV6-3	.	TRBJ2-2	.	CASSYSPYGTTGELFF
TRBV4-1	TRBD1	TRBJ1-6	.	CASSLSGGAGPDSPLHF
TRBV6-5	TRBD2	TRBJ2-7	.	CASSYSGTSGYEQYF
TRBV6-5	.	TRBJ2-1	.	CASSTGLYNEQFF
TRBV5-1	.	TRBJ2-1	once	CASSSSVNRDDEQFF
TRBV5-6	TRBD1	TRBJ1-5	.	CASSLGTGGNQPQHF
TRBV5-1	TRBD1	TRBJ2-1	.	CASSLWGYDRALNNEQFF
TRBV6-5	TRBD2	TRBJ2-5	.	CASRLAGGQETQYF
TRBV5-1	TRBD2	TRBJ2-1	.	CASSYQRGAYNEQFF
TRBV6-6	.	TRBJ1-1	.	CASSYAPGGTEAFF
TRBV25-1	TRBD1	TRBJ1-1	once	CASGGTGRTEAFF
TRBV7-2	.	TRBJ2-6	once	CASSSLQGAGANVLTF
TRBV7-9	TRBD1	TRBJ2-5	once	CASSFGQGRETQYF
TRBV27	TRBD2	TRBJ2-1	.	CASSPRSSGGAVGSYNEQFF
TRBV4-3	.	TRBJ2-3	.	CASSQDWGEDTQYF
TRBV5-6	.	TRBJ2-7	.	CASSLSRVSSYEQYF
TRBV5-1	.	TRBJ1-4	.	CASSLGRGDEKLFF
TRBV30	.	TRBJ1-1	once	CAWSQSRNEAFF